The 31 T cell receptor beta chains in this list originate from one sample, sequenced in a study of cytomegalovirus exposure and HLA in healthy donors. The primer mix had 60 Vbeta and 13 Jbeta primers. The method was immunoSEQ multiplex PCR; TCRdb's version includes in-frame clones alone and lacks a portion of them. Seen here are 180,000 or so clones, over 80% observed once, and the top ten hold 4.5%. The sequencing sample was made of PBMCs. The receptor set was obtained from a woman between 45 and 65 years old in good health and CMV-seropositive.

V is TRBV7-9 and J is TRBJ1-6; tentatively, D is TRBD1 (6 bases). From germline, CDR1 is SEHNR and CDR2 FQNEAQ (reference sequence). Trimming cost V 5 bases and J 7 bases, with 12 bases left between them. The CDR3 loop spans 14 amino acids. CDR3 DNA sequence: TGTGCCAGCAGCGTTGGGACATCCAATTCACCCCTCCACTTT. This sequence encodes CASSVGTSNSPLHF.

In this sample, this clone turned up once. The chain recombines TRBV19 with TRBJ1-6; D uncertain. The CDR3 has 14 amino acids. CDR1 and CDR2 from the germline V gene are LNHDA and SQIVND (reference sequence). Trimming took 5 bases from V and 8 from J, leaving 13 bases between them. The CDR3 DNA is TGTGCCAGTAGTTGGTCCCGGAGGGATTCACCCCTCCACTTT. It yields the protein CASSWSRRDSPLHF.

The chain carries TRBV4-2 and TRBJ1-2, with TRBD1 matching over 10 bases. This CDR3 has 18 amino acids. The germline V gene has CDR1 LGHNA and CDR2 YNFKEQ. The V segment lost 0 bases and the J segment 4 bases; nucleotides outside the gene matches: 11. The CDR3 spells CASSQETLRTGGSYGYTF. DNA for the CDR3: TGTGCCAGCAGCCAAGAAACCCTCCGGACAGGGGGTAGCTATGGCTACACCTTC.

V gene TRBV15 combines with J gene TRBJ2-1; 8 bases are a match to TRBD2. The CDR3 has 15 residues. The germline gives CDR1 LNHNV, CDR2 YYDKDF (reference sequence). The V gene end was trimmed by 3 bases and the J gene end by 8 bases; junction bases not matched to a gene: 9. The CDR3 reads CATSRGQREHDEQFF. The CDR3 DNA is TGTGCCACCAGCAGGGGCCAGCGGGAGCATGATGAGCAGTTCTTC.

This clone has just a few counts. V usage is TRBV4-2 and J usage is TRBJ2-2; 8 bases are a match to TRBD2. Per the germline V gene, CDR1 is LGHNA and CDR2 is YNFKEQ. V shed 0 bases, J shed 6 bases, and the junction held 6 bases outside the gene matches. The CDR3 totals 16 residues. The CDR3 DNA sequence: TGTGCCAGCAGCCAAGATCGGGCAGCGGGGGCCGGGGAGCTGTTTTTT. It specifies CASSQDRAAGAGELFF.

This clone has just a few counts. The rearrangement links TRBV7-2 to TRBJ1-2; D not certain. Germline values: CDR1 SGHTA, CDR2 FQGNSA. The CDR3 spans 15 residues. The V gene lost 1 base and the J gene lost 1 base, with 10 bases spanning the gap. Written as DNA, the CDR3 is TGTGCCAGCAGCTTAGATCGACTGAATAACTATGGCTACACCTTC. This sequence encodes CASSLDRLNNYGYTF.

This chain links TRBV6-1 with TRBJ2-1; D unclear. Germline V lookup: CDR1 MNHNS, CDR2 SASEGT. Trimming pared 7 bases from V and 8 bases from J, leaving 6 bases between. The CDR3 sequence is 10 residues long. The CDR3 reads CASINDEQFF. CDR3 in DNA: TGTGCCAGCATCAATGATGAGCAGTTCTTC.

CDR3 in amino acids: CASSLAGGLGGNIQYF. CDR3 DNA sequence: TGTGCCAGCAGCTTGGCCGGGGGACTAGGAGGGAACATTCAGTACTTC. The chain has TRBV5-4 and TRBJ2-4; 8 positions match TRBD2. The trim removed 0 bases at V and 7 bases at J, leaving 9 bases unmatched. The CDR3 spans 16 residues. The germline gives CDR1 SGHNT, CDR2 YYREEE (reference sequence).

The chain uses TRBV6-5 and TRBJ2-1; TRBD1 agrees at 9 bases. Looked up from germline, CDR1 is MNHEY and CDR2 is SVGAGI. V lost 7 bases to trimming and J lost 4 bases; unmatched junction nucleotides: 2. CDR3 size: 13 residues. The CDR3 protein is CASNRGPYNEQFF. CDR3 coding DNA: TGTGCCAGCAACAGGGGGCCTTACAATGAGCAGTTCTTC.

This clone was found a few times. The V and J genes are TRBV19 and TRBJ1-2; unclear D gene. The germline CDR1 and CDR2 sequences are LNHDA and SQIVND (reference sequence). V was clipped by 3 bases and J by 1 base, with 18 bases between them. The CDR3 loop spans 17 amino acids. CDR3 region: CASSISGFGDGNYGYTF. As DNA, the CDR3 is TGTGCCAGTAGTATCTCAGGTTTCGGGGATGGTAACTATGGCTACACCTTC.

This clone was observed once. The chain combines TRBV7-3 with TRBJ1-1; 10 bases are shared with TRBD1. The CDR3 has 15 amino acids. CDR1 is SGHTA, CDR2 FQGTGA, per germline. V lost 5 bases to trimming and J lost 5 bases; unmatched junction nucleotides: 8. CDR3 loop: CASSPTTGGGTEAFF. CDR3 in DNA: TGTGCCAGCAGCCCAACGACAGGGGGCGGAACTGAAGCTTTCTTT.

This clone occurred once. The chain links TRBV5-1 to TRBJ2-1; TRBD1 aligns across 8 bases. The CDR3 has 15 amino acids. The V gene's germline CDR1 is SGHRS and CDR2 YFSETQ. V trimming: 4 bases; J trimming: 6 bases; junction bases outside the gene matches: 9. The CDR3 sequence is CASSPTGVSFNEQFF. The CDR3 bases are TGCGCCAGCAGCCCGACAGGGGTTTCTTTCAATGAGCAGTTCTTC. The variable domain in full, completed from reference TRBV5-1 and TRBJ2-1, reads KAGVTQTPRYLIKTRGQQVTLSCSPISGHRSVSWYQQTPGQGLQFLFEYFSETQRNKGNFPGRFSGRQFSNSRSEMNVSTLELGDSALYLCASSPTGVSFNEQFFGPGTRLTVL.

This clone was recorded only once. The V call is TRBV30, the J call TRBJ2-5; D unresolved. CDR1 and CDR2 (germline): GTSNPN, SVGIG (reference sequence). The length of the CDR3 is 14 residues. The germline V and J ends were trimmed by 0 bases and 5 bases, with 13 bases remaining between them. CDR3 residues: CAWSVFAFGETQYF. Here the CDR3 DNA reads TGTGCCTGGAGTGTATTTGCGTTCGGGGAGACCCAGTACTTC.

The CDR3 DNA reads as TGCGCCAGCAGCTTGGGGGACAGTACCTACGAGCAGTACTTC. Its translation is CASSLGDSTYEQYF. The chain combines TRBV5-1 with TRBJ2-7, with 7 bases aligning to TRBD1. The germline gives CDR1 SGHRS, CDR2 YFSETQ. V dropped 0 bases and J dropped 2; count of bases not matched to a gene: 2. The CDR3 is 14 residues long.

The chain has TRBV28 and TRBJ1-4, with D perhaps TRBD1 (5 bases). The CDR3 loop spans 16 amino acids. The germline gives CDR1 MDHEN, CDR2 SYDVKM. V gave up 6 bases and J gave up 2 bases, with 16 bases separating them. In DNA form, the CDR3 reads TGTGCCAGCAGCCCCGGGAGGGACCCCACTAATGAAAAACTGTTTTTT. It codes for CASSPGRDPTNEKLFF.

Only a few counts were recorded for this clone. This chain links TRBV6-1 with TRBJ1-1; 7 bases align to TRBD1. With 5 bases clipped from V and 4 bases from J, the junction kept 10 bases outside the gene matches. CDR1 and CDR2 from the germline V gene are MNHNS and SASEGT. This CDR3 is built from 15 residues. DNA for the CDR3: TGTGCCAGCAGTTTCCCCCTCAGGGGGAGCACTGAAGCTTTCTTT. Encoded protein: CASSFPLRGSTEAFF.

This rearrangement joins TRBV6-6 to TRBJ2-1; D might be TRBD1 (5 bases). Germline V gene sequence: CDR1 MNHNY, CDR2 SVGAGI (reference sequence). V dropped 2 bases and J dropped 8 bases, with 13 bases sitting between them. This CDR3 has 14 amino acids. The CDR3 here is CASSYPAGLHEQFF. The CDR3 coding sequence is TGTGCCAGCAGTTACCCGGCAGGGCTACATGAGCAGTTCTTC.

This rearrangement joins TRBV29-1 to TRBJ2-3; 9 bases line up with TRBD1. The trim removed 6 bases at V and 3 bases at J, leaving 7 bases unmatched. This CDR3 contains 14 residues. Looked up from germline, CDR1 is SQVTM and CDR2 is ANQGSEA. The CDR3 nucleotides read TGCAGCGTGCGGGACAGGGTAGTAACAGATACGCAGTATTTT. Its protein is CSVRDRVVTDTQYF.

J is TRBJ1-2 and V is TRBV7-2; 10 bases agree with TRBD1. The CDR3 contains 14 residues. Trimming took 4 bases from V and 8 from J; bases not matched to a gene: 7. Germline V lookup: CDR1 SGHTA, CDR2 FQGNSA. DNA of the CDR3: TGTGCCAGCAGCTACCGACAGGGGGCTTGGGGCTACACCTTC. Protein product: CASSYRQGAWGYTF. Filled out from reference TRBV7-2 and TRBJ1-2, the complete variable domain reads GAGVSQSPSNKVTEKGKDVELRCDPISGHTALYWYRQSLGQGLEFLIYFQGNSAPDKSGLPSDRFSAERTGGSVSTLTIQRTQQEDSAVYLCASSYRQGAWGYTFGSGTRLTVV.

The chain recombines TRBV2 with TRBJ1-5; possible D gene TRBD1, 5 bases. The CDR3 runs to 15 residues. CDR1 and CDR2 (germline): SNHLY, FYNNEI. The germline V and J ends were trimmed by 5 bases and 0 bases, with 11 bases remaining between them. CDR3 region: CASSRDSYSNQPQHF. The CDR3 DNA follows: TGTGCCAGCAGTCGCGACAGCTATAGCAATCAGCCCCAGCATTTT.

The chain joins TRBV12-5 to TRBJ1-2; TRBD1 matches 7 bases. Losses at the gene ends were 6 bases for V and 5 bases for J; bases not matched to a gene: 9. Germline CDR1 reads LGHNT; CDR2 reads FRNRAP. The CDR3 spans 14 residues. Here the CDR3 DNA reads TGTGCTAGTGGCCGCCAGGGGGTTCCTTATGGCTACACCTTC. This gives the protein CASGRQGVPYGYTF.

The V call is TRBV28, the J call TRBJ2-5; a possible D gene is TRBD1 (5 bases). The germline V and J ends were trimmed by 7 bases and 1 base, with 10 bases remaining between them. Germline-derived CDR1 and CDR2 are MDHEN and SYDVKM. CDR3 size: 13 residues. CDR3 in DNA: TGTGCCAGCACCCGGACACCCCAAGAGACCCAGTACTTC. Its protein is CASTRTPQETQYF.

The genes are TRBV5-1 and TRBJ2-5, with 7 positions matching TRBD1. The CDR3 totals 15 residues. Germline V gene sequence: CDR1 SGHRS, CDR2 YFSETQ. V was pared by 4 bases and J by 4 bases, with 10 bases of the junction left unmatched. CDR3 in amino acids: CASSATGFGIETQYF. The CDR3 nucleotides are TGCGCCAGCAGCGCGACAGGGTTCGGGATAGAGACCCAGTACTTC.

This clone was counted only a few times. J is TRBJ1-2 and V is TRBV9; a possible D gene is TRBD1 (6 bases). From germline, CDR1 is SGDLS and CDR2 YYNGEE. The V and J ends lost 3 bases and 2 bases respectively, with 11 bases between them. This CDR3 contains 14 residues. This CDR3 is CASSARQENYGYTF. CDR3 nucleotides: TGTGCCAGCAGCGCCCGACAGGAGAACTATGGCTACACCTTC.

This chain connects TRBV19 to TRBJ1-4; D is possibly TRBD1 (6 bases). Germline V lookup: CDR1 LNHDA, CDR2 SQIVND (reference sequence). Trimming left V 7 bases short and J 0 bases short, with 12 bases between. The CDR3 totals 15 residues. The CDR3 loop is CASKPGAATNEKLFF. In DNA form, the CDR3 reads TGTGCCAGTAAGCCAGGGGCTGCAACTAATGAAAAACTGTTTTTT. Looking up the rest from reference TRBV19 and TRBJ1-4 gives the full variable domain: DGGITQSPKYLFRKEGQNVTLSCEQNLNHDAMYWYRQDPGQGLRLIYYSQIVNDFQKGDIAEGYSVSREKKESFPLTVTSAQKNPTAFYLCASKPGAATNEKLFFGSGTQLSVL.

The rearrangement links TRBV7-6 to TRBJ2-1; TRBD2 is a possible D gene (6 bases). Germline CDR1 and CDR2: SGHVS and FNYEAQ. This CDR3 region has 16 residues. V was cut by 2 bases and J by 4 bases, with 15 bases left in between. The CDR3 DNA reads TGTGCCAGCAGCTTATGGAGTGGCGGGACGTACAATGAGCAGTTCTTC. Residues: CASSLWSGGTYNEQFF.

The V call is TRBV19, the J call TRBJ1-4; 9 nucleotides match TRBD1. Germline CDR1 and CDR2: LNHDA and SQIVND (reference sequence). V trimming: 9 bases; J trimming: 8 bases; junction bases outside the gene matches: 28. The CDR3 spans 20 residues. CDR3 sequence: CASRVFASGTGTSVGEKLFF. The CDR3, as DNA: TGTGCCAGCCGAGTATTTGCCTCGGGGACAGGGACGTCAGTAGGCGAAAAACTGTTTTTT.

V usage is TRBV19 and J usage is TRBJ2-3; 9 positions agree with TRBD2. Germline V lookup: CDR1 LNHDA, CDR2 SQIVND (reference sequence). This CDR3 has 15 residues. V trimming: 5 bases; J trimming: 2 bases; junction bases outside the gene matches: 5. CDR3 in amino acids: CASSLSGGPTDTQYF. CDR3 sequence (DNA): TGTGCCAGTAGTTTGAGCGGGGGGCCCACAGATACGCAGTATTTT.

The genes are TRBV28 and TRBJ1-4; TRBD1 aligns across 10 bases. V dropped 6 bases and J dropped 6; count of bases not matched to a gene: 7. This CDR3 has 15 amino acids. Germline loops: CDR1 MDHEN, CDR2 SYDVKM. CDR3 DNA: TGTGCCAGCAGCCGACGGACAGGGGGAGATGAAAAACTGTTTTTT. As protein: CASSRRTGGDEKLFF.

The V call is TRBV6-5, the J call TRBJ2-5, with a possible D match to TRBD1 (6 bases). V lost 4 bases to trimming and J lost 2 bases, with 8 bases between them. Germline CDR1 is MNHEY and CDR2 is SVGAGI. This CDR3 has 13 amino acids. The CDR3 DNA is TGTGCCAGCAGTTGGACAGTACAAGAGACCCAGTACTTC. Translated: CASSWTVQETQYF.

V and J are TRBV4-3 and TRBJ2-5; D remains unclear. Trimming took 3 bases from V and 5 from J, leaving 10 bases between them. The CDR3 covers 13 residues. CDR1 and CDR2 from the germline V gene are LGHNA and YSLEER. In DNA, the CDR3 is TGCGCCAGCAGCCAGGGCCCCACGGAGACCCAGTACTTC. Encoded protein: CASSQGPTETQYF.